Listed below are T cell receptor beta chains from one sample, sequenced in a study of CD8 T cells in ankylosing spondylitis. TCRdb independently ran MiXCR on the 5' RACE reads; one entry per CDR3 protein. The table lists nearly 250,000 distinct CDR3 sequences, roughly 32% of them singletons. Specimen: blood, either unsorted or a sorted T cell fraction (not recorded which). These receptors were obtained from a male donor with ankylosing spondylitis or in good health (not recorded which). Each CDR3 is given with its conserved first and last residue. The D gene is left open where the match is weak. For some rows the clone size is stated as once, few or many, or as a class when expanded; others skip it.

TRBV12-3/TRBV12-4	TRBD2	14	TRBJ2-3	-	TGTGCCAGCAGTTCCCTAGCGGGAGTCGATACGCAGTATTTT	CASSSLAGVDTQYF
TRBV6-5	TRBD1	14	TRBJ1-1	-	TGTGCCAGCAGTTCCCCCGGGGACAGGGGAGAAGCTTTCTTT	CASSSPGDRGEAFF
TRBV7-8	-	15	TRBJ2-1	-	TGTGCCAGCAGCTTACTAGATCCCCCATTAGGTGAGCAGTTCTTC	CASSLLDPPLGEQFF
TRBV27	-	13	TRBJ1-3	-	TGTGCCAGCAGTTCCCTCGCAAAGGACACCATATATTTT	CASSSLAKDTIYF
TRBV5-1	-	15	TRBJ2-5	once	TGCGCCAGCAGCCCTACGGGGGTCCGACAAGAGACCCAGTACTTC	CASSPTGVRQETQYF
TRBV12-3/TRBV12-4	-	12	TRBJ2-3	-	TGTGCCAGCAGGCAACTAGAGGATACGCAGTATTTT	CASRQLEDTQYF
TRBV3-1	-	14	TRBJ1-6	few	TGTGCCAGCAGCCAAGTCGGCAGTAATTCACCCCTCCACTTT	CASSQVGSNSPLHF
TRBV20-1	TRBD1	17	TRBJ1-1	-	TGCAGTGCCTTGGACAGGGGTCCTTTAACGGTGAACACTGAAGCTTTCTTT	CSALDRGPLTVNTEAFF
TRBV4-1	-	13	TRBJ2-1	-	TGCGCCAGCAGGGGGCTCCAACACAATGAGCAGTTCTTC	CASRGLQHNEQFF
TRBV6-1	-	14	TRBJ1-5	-	TGTGCCAGCAGTCCGCCGGTGAGGGATCAGCCCCAGCATTTT	CASSPPVRDQPQHF
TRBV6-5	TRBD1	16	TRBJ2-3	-	TGTGCCAGCAGTTACTCTCGGACAGGGTGGCGAGATACGCAGTATTTT	CASSYSRTGWRDTQYF
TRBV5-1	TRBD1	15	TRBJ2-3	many	TGCGCCAGCAGCTACCGGGACAGGGTGGCAGATACGCAGTATTTT	CASSYRDRVADTQYF
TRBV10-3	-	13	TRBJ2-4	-	TGTGCCATCAGCCCGGGAGATAAAAACATTCAGTACTTC	CAISPGDKNIQYF
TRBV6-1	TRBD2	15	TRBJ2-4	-	TGTGCCACCTGGGGACTAGCAGATAACAAAAACAGTCAGTACTTC	CATWGLADNKNSQYF
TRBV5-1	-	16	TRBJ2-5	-	TGCGCCAGCAGCTTGGATGTGACCCTGGGGCGAGAGACCCAGTACTTC	CASSLDVTLGRETQYF
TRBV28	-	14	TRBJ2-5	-	TGTGCCAGCAGTTCAACAGGGACCCAAGAGACCCAGTACTTC	CASSSTGTQETQYF
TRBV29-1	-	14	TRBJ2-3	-	TGCAGCGTTGAGGACAGTACAAATTTAGATACGCAGTATTTT	CSVEDSTNLDTQYF
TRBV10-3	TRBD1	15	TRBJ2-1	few	TGTGCCATCAGTGATGACTTAAGGGGGCCAAATGAGCAGTTCTTC	CAISDDLRGPNEQFF
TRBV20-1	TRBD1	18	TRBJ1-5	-	TGCAGTGCTAGCCCGGGACAGGGTAACGCATATAGCAATCAGCCCCAGCATTTT	CSASPGQGNAYSNQPQHF
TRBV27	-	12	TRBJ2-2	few	TGTGCCAGCTCCGGGCAGACTGGGGAGCTGTTTTTT	CASSGQTGELFF
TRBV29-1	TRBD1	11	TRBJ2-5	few	TGCAGCGTGACAGGGCAAGAGACCCAGTACTTC	CSVTGQETQYF
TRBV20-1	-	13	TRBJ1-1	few	TGCAGTGCCGCGGACAATATGAACACTGAAGCTTTCTTT	CSAADNMNTEAFF
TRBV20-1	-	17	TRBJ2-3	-	TGCAGTGCTAGAGAGGAAACGACAGCCCCTAGCACAGATACGCAGTATTTT	CSAREETTAPSTDTQYF
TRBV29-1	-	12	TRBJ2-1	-	TGCAGCGTTGACGCCGGGTACAATGAGCAGTTCTTC	CSVDAGYNEQFF
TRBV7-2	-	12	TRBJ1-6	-	TGTGCCAGCAGCCCTCTATATTCACCCCTCCACTTT	CASSPLYSPLHF
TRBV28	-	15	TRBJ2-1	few	TGTGCCAGCAGTCCGACAAGGAGCTCCTACAATGAGCAGTTCTTC	CASSPTRSSYNEQFF
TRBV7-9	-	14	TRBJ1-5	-	TGTGCCAGCAGCTTACAGGGTTGGGGGCAGCCCCAGCATTTT	CASSLQGWGQPQHF
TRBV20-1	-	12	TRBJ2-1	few	TGCAGTGCTCATAAGTTAAAGAATGAGCAGTTCTTC	CSAHKLKNEQFF
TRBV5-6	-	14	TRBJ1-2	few	TGTGCCAGCAGCTCAGACGGGGATGTCGATGGCTACACCTTC	CASSSDGDVDGYTF
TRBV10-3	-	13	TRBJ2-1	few	TGTGCCATCACACAGCGCCCAGTGGGTGAGCAGTTCTTC	CAITQRPVGEQFF
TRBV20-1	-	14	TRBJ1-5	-	TGCAGTGCTGCTGTTTTGGGGGGAAATCAGCCCCAGCATTTT	CSAAVLGGNQPQHF
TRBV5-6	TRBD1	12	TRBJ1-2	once	TGTGCCGGCACCGGGACAGGGAGTGGCTACACCTTC	CAGTGTGSGYTF
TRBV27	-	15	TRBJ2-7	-	TGTGCCACCATACAAAACCGGGACCGCTCCTACGAGCAGTACTTC	CATIQNRDRSYEQYF
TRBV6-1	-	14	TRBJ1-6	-	TGTGCCAGCACCTCGTTGGGGGAGTATTCACCCCTCCACTTT	CASTSLGEYSPLHF
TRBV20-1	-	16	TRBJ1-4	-	TGCAGTGCTAGAGATAGGGCGGTAGCAACTAATGAAAAACTGTTTTTT	CSARDRAVATNEKLFF
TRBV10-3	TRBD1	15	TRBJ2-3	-	TGTGCCGCCAGGGGAGACAGGGTAGAGACAGATACGCAGTATTTT	CAARGDRVETDTQYF
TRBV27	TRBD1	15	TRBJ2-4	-	TGTGCCAGCAGTACAGGGGTTTTCGCCAAAAACATTCAGTACTTC	CASSTGVFAKNIQYF
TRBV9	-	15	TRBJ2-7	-	TGTGCCAGCAGCCTGGACTCTTCAGCCTCCTACGAGCAGTACTTC	CASSLDSSASYEQYF
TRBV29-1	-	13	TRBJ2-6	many	TGCAGCGTTGCCCTCTCTGGGGCCAACGTCCTGACTTTC	CSVALSGANVLTF
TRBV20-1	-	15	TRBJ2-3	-	TGCAGTGCTAGAGTTCGGGGGTACGGCGCAGATACGCAGTATTTT	CSARVRGYGADTQYF
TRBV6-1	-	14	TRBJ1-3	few	TGTGCCAGCAGGCGGGAGGCGAGAGGAAACACCATATATTTT	CASRREARGNTIYF
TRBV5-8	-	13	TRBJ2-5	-	TGTGCCAGCAGCTTGGACAGCGAAGAGACCCAGTACTTC	CASSLDSEETQYF
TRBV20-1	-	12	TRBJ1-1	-	TGCAGTGCGGGGACGGTGAACACTGAAGCTTTCTTT	CSAGTVNTEAFF
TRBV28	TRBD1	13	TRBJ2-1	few	TGTGCCAGCAGTTTGGGACAGGAACCCGGGCAGTTCTTC	CASSLGQEPGQFF
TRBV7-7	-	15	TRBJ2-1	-	TGTGCCAGCAGCCCACAGGGCCTCTCCTACAATGAGCAGTTCTTC	CASSPQGLSYNEQFF
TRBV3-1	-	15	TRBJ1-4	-	TGTGCCAGCAGCCAAGTATCCGGTACGACTGAAAAACTGTTTTTT	CASSQVSGTTEKLFF
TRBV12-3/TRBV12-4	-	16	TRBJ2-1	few	TGTGCCAGCACATCCGACTCTAAGGGCTCCTACAATGAGCAGTTCTTC	CASTSDSKGSYNEQFF
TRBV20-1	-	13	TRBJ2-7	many	TGCAGTGCTGGGGCACGAATATTCTACGAGCAGTACTTC	CSAGARIFYEQYF
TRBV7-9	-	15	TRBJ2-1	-	TGTGCCAGCAGCTTGGGACTGACAGGGCCCCCTGAGCAGTTCTTC	CASSLGLTGPPEQFF
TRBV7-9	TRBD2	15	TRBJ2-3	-	TGTGCCAGCAGCTTAATAGCGGGGGGGCCGGATACGCAGTATTTT	CASSLIAGGPDTQYF
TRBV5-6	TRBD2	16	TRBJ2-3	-	TGTGCCAGCAGCTTGGCCCCGGGACTAGCCACAGATACGCAGTATTTT	CASSLAPGLATDTQYF
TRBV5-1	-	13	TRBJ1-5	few	TGCGCCAGCAGCCTCACCGGGGATGGTCCCCAGCATTTT	CASSLTGDGPQHF
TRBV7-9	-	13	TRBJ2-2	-	TGTGCCAGCAGCTTAGACCCCGACGGGGAGCTGTTTTTT	CASSLDPDGELFF
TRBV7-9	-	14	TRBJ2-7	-	TGTGCCAGCAGCCGACCGGAACGGGGGAACGAGCAGTACTTC	CASSRPERGNEQYF
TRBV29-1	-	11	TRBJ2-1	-	TGCAGCGTTGATCAACTTGGGGAGCAGTTCTTC	CSVDQLGEQFF
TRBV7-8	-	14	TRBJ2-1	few	TGTGCCAGCACCACAAGCGGGCAGTACAATGAGCAGTTCTTC	CASTTSGQYNEQFF
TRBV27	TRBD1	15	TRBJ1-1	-	TGTGCCAGCAGACCATTTGACAGGGAGTCACGATCAGCTTTCTTT	CASRPFDRESRSAFF